The 7 T cell receptor beta chains reported below all come from one sample, sequenced in a study of shared clonotypes between healthy human individuals. Using immunoSEQ multiplex PCR, the repertoire was profiled, and TCRdb retains in-frame clones only, with some absent. Here the sample spans some 1.5 million clones, approximately 97% being singletons. The sequenced sample consisted of naive CD4+ T cells sorted from blood. This sample's subset: CD45RA+ positively selected. The receptors here all came from a man aged 25 to 40 in good health.

The rearrangement uses TRBV29-1 and TRBJ2-1, with 8 bases matching TRBD2. In germline, CDR1 is SQVTM, CDR2 ANQGSEA. The CDR3 contains 15 residues. V shed 6 bases and J 2 bases; nucleotides not matched to a gene: 9. The CDR3 protein is CSVVQSGSPYNEQFF. The CDR3 nucleotides read TGCAGCGTCGTCCAAAGCGGGAGTCCCTACAATGAGCAGTTCTTC.

J is TRBJ2-7 and V is TRBV25-1; a weak D match, TRBD1 (6 bases). V was clipped by 5 bases and J by 2 bases, with 10 bases between them. This CDR3 is 13 amino acids long. Germline CDR1 MGHDK, CDR2 SYGVNS. CDR3 region: CASSRDNTYEQYF. The CDR3 DNA reads TGTGCCAGCAGTCGGGACAACACCTACGAGCAGTACTTC.

The V gene is TRBV4-1, the J gene TRBJ1-5, with unresolved D. The CDR3 has 17 residues. Trimming removed 4 bases at V and 0 bases at J, with 16 bases between. Germline V gene lookup returns CDR1 MGHRA and CDR2 YSYEKL. In nucleotides, the CDR3 is TGCGCCAGCAGCCCTGTCCCTGGGATATATAGCAATCAGCCCCAGCATTTT. Its protein is CASSPVPGIYSNQPQHF.

This chain uses TRBV29-1 with TRBJ2-5, with D tentatively TRBD2 (6 bases). The CDR3 totals 13 residues. Trimming stripped 7 bases from V and 2 bases from J, with 14 bases between. Germline CDR1 reads SQVTM; CDR2 reads ANQGSEA. CDR3 in DNA: TGCAGCGCAAAAGGACTACAGCAAGAGACCCAGTACTTC. Amino acids: CSAKGLQQETQYF.

This clone was counted a single time. CDR3 DNA: TGTGCCGGGTCCTCTGGACAGGCCGCTTCTGGGGCCAACGTCCTGACTTTC. The encoded protein is CAGSSGQAASGANVLTF. The genes are TRBV7-9 and TRBJ2-6, with 7 bases identical to TRBD1. Looked up from germline, CDR1 is SEHNR and CDR2 is FQNEAQ (reference sequence). This CDR3 is 17 amino acids long. The V segment lost 11 bases and the J segment 1 base; nucleotides outside the gene matches: 14.

This clone was observed once. The V gene is TRBV5-1, the J gene TRBJ2-2; D might be TRBD1 (6 bases). Germline V gene lookup returns CDR1 SGHRS and CDR2 YFSETQ. The CDR3 is 13 residues long. Trimming shortened V by 3 bases and J by 8 bases, and 11 bases separated the two germline ends. DNA of the CDR3: TGCGCCAGCAGCTATCCAGGGACAGGGGAGCTGTTTTTT. This encodes CASSYPGTGELFF. The variable domain in full, with the rest retrieved from reference TRBV5-1 and TRBJ2-2, is KAGVTQTPRYLIKTRGQQVTLSCSPISGHRSVSWYQQTPGQGLQFLFEYFSETQRNKGNFPGRFSGRQFSNSRSEMNVSTLELGDSALYLCASSYPGTGELFFGEGSRLTVL.

This clone was picked up a small number of times. The V gene is TRBV6-4, the J gene TRBJ1-2; 10 positions match TRBD1. Germline lookup yields CDR1 MRHNA and CDR2 SNTAGT. V dropped 2 bases and J dropped 8; count of bases not matched to a gene: 2. The CDR3 runs 13 residues. DNA for the CDR3: TGTGCCAGCAGTGACGGGACAGGGGCCGGCTACACCTTC. Translation: CASSDGTGAGYTF.